These 24 T cell receptor beta chains came from one sample sequenced in a study of post-analysis software for immune sequencing data. Study outcomes and limitations: About 5 TRBV segments occurring more often in patients than controls included TRBV5-6, TRBV5-1 and TRBV20-1.

These receptors' targets are unknown. Each TCR beta cDNA library carried unique molecular identifiers. TCRdb re-derived calls from the PCR reads in MiXCR, one entry per CDR3 protein. Among about 680,000 distinct CDR3 sequences listed, roughly three fifths were seen once. Source material: blood. Receptors were obtained from a girl aged 2-10 years with multiple sclerosis.

The chain combines TRBV5-5 with TRBJ1-3; D unclear. In germline, CDR1 is SGHKS, CDR2 YYEKEE (reference sequence). This CDR3 region has 16 residues. V lost 3 bases to trimming and J lost 1 base, with 14 bases between them. The CDR3 loop is CASSWGVTVSGNTIYF. As DNA, the CDR3 is TGTGCCAGCAGCTGGGGAGTCACAGTTTCTGGAAACACCATATATTTT.

In its sample, this clonotype was seen a few times. The V and J genes are TRBV20-1 and TRBJ1-2; tentatively, D is TRBD1 (5 bases). CDR1 and CDR2 from the germline V gene are DFQATT and SNEGSKA (reference sequence). V lost 3 bases and J lost 3, with 8 bases in between. This CDR3 comprises 12 residues. DNA of the CDR3: TGCAGTGCTAGGGGGCGAGACTATGGCTACACCTTC. Protein: CSARGRDYGYTF.

The genes are TRBV11-2 and TRBJ2-3; 11 positions agree with TRBD2. CDR1 is SGHAT and CDR2 is FQNNGV in the germline V gene. After removal of 5 bases from V and 4 bases from J, the junction contained 8 bases not matched to a gene. The CDR3 consists of 16 residues. The chain's CDR3 is CASSPGSGRAADTQYF. The DNA for the CDR3 is TGTGCCAGCAGCCCCGGTAGCGGGAGGGCCGCAGATACGCAGTATTTT.

The chain carries TRBV2 and TRBJ2-7; D remains ambiguous. Germline V gene data show CDR1 as SNHLY and CDR2 as FYNNEI. V was trimmed by 7 bases and J by 2 bases, leaving 12 bases between them. This CDR3 comprises 13 residues. CDR3 residues: CASKNGSTYEQYF. In DNA form, the CDR3 reads TGTGCCAGCAAAAACGGGTCGACCTACGAGCAGTACTTC.

The rearrangement uses TRBV27 and TRBJ2-5, with 10 bases that match TRBD1. Losses at the gene ends were 7 bases for V and 11 bases for J; bases not matched to a gene: 19. Germline V gene lookup returns CDR1 MNHEY and CDR2 SMNVEV (reference sequence). The CDR3 contains 16 residues. The CDR3 sequence is CASKELDRGGYNEQYF. CDR3 DNA sequence: TGTGCCAGCAAGGAACTGGACAGGGGGGGCTACAATGAGCAGTACTTC.

This chain joins TRBV12-3 or TRBV12-4 and TRBJ2-1; TRBD2 might be the D (5 bases). Between the trimmed V and J ends, which lost 1 base and 15 bases, there was a span of 13 bases. The CDR3 extends over 12 amino acids. CDR3 residues: CASSLGPGRGFF. Written as DNA, the CDR3 is TGTGCCAGCAGTTTAGGACCAGGTCGGGGGTTCTTC.

In DNA, the CDR3 is TGCGCCAGCAGCCAAGAGCAGTCCTACAATGAGCAGTTCTTC. Its protein is CASSQEQSYNEQFF. The gene calls are TRBV4-1 and TRBJ2-1; D gene unclear. The CDR3 loop spans 14 amino acids. Trimming shortened V by 0 bases and J by 1 base, and 4 bases separated the two germline ends. Germline CDR1 reads MGHRA; CDR2 reads YSYEKL.

Many counts were recorded for this clonotype. V is TRBV2 and J is TRBJ2-1, with TRBD2 matching 13 bases. The CDR3 spans 15 residues. CDR1 is SNHLY, CDR2 FYNNEI, per germline. Trimming at V came to 5 bases and at J to 4 bases, leaving 2 bases not matched to a gene. Written as DNA, the CDR3 is TGTGCCAGCAGTCGGACTAGCGGGAGTTACAATGAGCAGTTCTTC. Its protein is CASSRTSGSYNEQFF.

The CDR3 spells CATSKPTGLTDTQYF. DNA for the CDR3: TGTGCCACCAGCAAGCCGACAGGGCTTACAGATACGCAGTATTTT. The chain combines TRBV15 with TRBJ2-3; the match to TRBD1 covers 7 bases. CDR3 size: 15 residues. After removal of 4 bases from V and 3 bases from J, the junction contained 7 bases not matched to a gene. From germline, CDR1 is LNHNV and CDR2 YYDKDF (reference sequence).

This clonotype came up a few times. This chain uses TRBV5-1 with TRBJ2-1, with 7 bases identical to TRBD2. V gave up 4 bases and J gave up 3 bases; unmatched junction bases: 10. The length of the CDR3 is 16 residues. The V gene's germline CDR1 is SGHRS and CDR2 YFSETQ. The CDR3 region is CASSPAGAGDYNEQFF. The CDR3 DNA sequence: TGCGCCAGCAGCCCGGCTGGTGCGGGGGACTACAATGAGCAGTTCTTC.

In the case of this clonotype: At one boundary the junction diverges from the germline segment, which might be a read error. The chain has TRBV7-7 and TRBJ2-1, with D perhaps TRBD1 or TRBD2 (5 bases each). Per germline, CDR1 SSHAT and CDR2 FNYEAQ (reference sequence). This CDR3 region has 15 residues. As DNA, the CDR3 is TGTGCTAGCAGCCCCGGGACCCTCTCCTACAATGAGCAGTTCTTC. Residues: CASSPGTLSYNEQFF. Combining the CDR3 with reference TRBV7-7 and TRBJ2-1 gives the whole variable domain GAGVSQSPRYKVTKRGQDVTLRCDPISSHATLYWYQQALGQGPEFLTYFNYEAQPDKSGLPSDRFSAERPEGSISTLTIQRTEQRDSAMYRCASSPGTLSYNEQFFGPGTRLTVL.

This clonotype has just a few counts. The chain combines TRBV7-6 with TRBJ1-2, with 8 positions matching TRBD1. The CDR3 runs 13 residues. The ends lost 1 base at V and 7 bases at J; junction bases unmatched: 2. CDR1 is SGHVS, CDR2 FNYEAQ, per germline. The DNA for the CDR3 is TGTGCCAGCAGCTTAGGGACAGGGTTTGGCTACACCTTC. Its translation is CASSLGTGFGYTF.

J is TRBJ2-1 and V is TRBV6-4; D assignment may be TRBD1 or TRBD2 (5 bases each). CDR1 and CDR2 from the germline V gene are MRHNA and SNTAGT. Trimming shortened V by 5 bases and J by 2 bases, and 13 bases separated the two germline ends. The CDR3 runs to 15 residues. The CDR3 is CASSSLVGAYNEQFF. CDR3 bases: TGTGCCAGCAGTTCCCTAGTGGGGGCCTACAATGAGCAGTTCTTC.

This chain uses TRBV5-5 with TRBJ2-5, with 7 bases aligning to TRBD1. Gene TRBJ2-7 matches the end of the DNA better, so the J call may be wrong. The CDR3 loop spans 12 amino acids. Germline values: CDR1 SGHKS, CDR2 YYEKEE (reference sequence). CDR3 loop: CASFRTGNEQYF. CDR3 nucleotide sequence: TGTGCCAGTTTTCGGACAGGCAACGAGCAGTACTTC.

CDR3 protein: CASSYWASSTDTQYF. In DNA form, the CDR3 reads TGTGCCAGCAGTTACTGGGCTAGCTCGACAGATACGCAGTATTTT. The rearrangement uses TRBV6-5 and TRBJ2-3, with D tentatively TRBD2 (5 bases). Trimming pared 1 base from V and 3 bases from J, leaving 11 bases between. The CDR3 has 15 amino acids. Germline V gene sequence: CDR1 MNHEY, CDR2 SVGAGI.

V usage is TRBV10-3 and J usage is TRBJ2-1; 7 positions match TRBD2. The trim removed 3 bases at V and 3 bases at J, leaving 8 bases unmatched. CDR3 length: 16 residues. The germline CDR1 and CDR2 sequences are ENHRY and SYGVKD. The CDR3 region is CAISDFGGVGYNEQFF. CDR3 DNA sequence: TGTGCCATCAGTGATTTTGGGGGGGTTGGCTACAATGAGCAGTTCTTC.

V gene TRBV3-1 combines with J gene TRBJ1-2; the D gene is possibly TRBD1 (5 bases). This CDR3 contains 15 residues. V lost 5 bases to trimming and J lost 8 bases, with 21 bases between them. Germline V CDR1 and CDR2: LGHDT, YNNKEL (reference sequence). The DNA for the CDR3 is TGTGCCAGCAGCTCAAGGGGAACAGTTCTCTGGGGCTACACCTTC. Translation: CASSSRGTVLWGYTF.

This chain uses TRBV10-3 with TRBJ1-3, with 12 bases lining up with TRBD1. Germline CDR1 and CDR2: ENHRY and SYGVKD. V trimming: 2 bases; J trimming: 0 bases; junction bases outside the gene matches: 8. The CDR3 is made up of 19 amino acids. DNA of the CDR3: TGTGCCATCAGTGAGGGGTCCGGGACAGGGGGCTACTCTGGAAACACCATATATTTT. Translated, it gives CAISEGSGTGGYSGNTIYF.

The chain combines TRBV12-3 or TRBV12-4 with TRBJ2-7, with 9 bases lining up with TRBD1. Trimming cost V 6 bases and J 3 bases; bases outside gene matches: 6. CDR3 length equals 14 residues. The CDR3 DNA follows: TGTGCCAGCAGGGGGACAGGGAAGGGCTACGAGCAGTACTTC. It is translated as CASRGTGKGYEQYF.

This clonotype was seen a single time. The rearrangement links TRBV5-1 to TRBJ2-5; 8 nucleotides line up with TRBD1. CDR3 length equals 13 residues. V trimming: 6 bases; J trimming: 3 bases; junction bases outside the gene matches: 4. The germline V gene has CDR1 SGHRS and CDR2 YFSETQ. The DNA for the CDR3 is TGCGCCAGCAAAACGACAGGGGAAGAGACCCAGTACTTC. Its protein is CASKTTGEETQYF. The full variable domain, rest sourced from reference TRBV5-1 and TRBJ2-5, is KAGVTQTPRYLIKTRGQQVTLSCSPISGHRSVSWYQQTPGQGLQFLFEYFSETQRNKGNFPGRFSGRQFSNSRSEMNVSTLELGDSALYLCASKTTGEETQYFGPGTRLLVL.

The genes are TRBV5-1 and TRBJ2-7, with 9 bases matching TRBD1. This CDR3 region has 15 residues. J was trimmed by 2 bases and V by 5 bases; bases with no gene match: 8. The germline CDR1 and CDR2 sequences are SGHRS and YFSETQ. The CDR3 nucleotides are TGCGCCAGCAGTTCGACAGGGGGTCGGACCTACGAGCAGTACTTC. It encodes CASSSTGGRTYEQYF.

The table lists this clonotype with a few counts. This chain links TRBV12-5 with TRBJ2-1; TRBD2 matches at 12 bases. Germline V CDR1 and CDR2: LGHNT, FRNRAP. With 5 bases clipped from V and 6 bases from J, the junction kept 8 bases outside the gene matches. The CDR3 is 16 residues long. The CDR3 DNA is TGTGCTAGTGGTCTAGTAGGGACTAGCGGGCCCAATGAGCAGTTCTTC. As protein: CASGLVGTSGPNEQFF.

The chain couples TRBV2 to TRBJ1-1, with D perhaps TRBD1 (6 bases). The V end was cut by 7 bases, the J end by 7 bases, with 16 bases between. Per germline, CDR1 SNHLY and CDR2 FYNNEI. CDR3 length equals 13 residues. The CDR3 reads CASTESGAIEAFF. DNA for the CDR3: TGTGCCAGCACCGAGTCGGGGGCAATTGAAGCTTTCTTT.

J is TRBJ1-4 and V is TRBV5-1; D is possibly TRBD1 (5 bases). V lost 2 bases, J lost 8 bases, and 13 bases lay in between. Germline V gene sequence: CDR1 SGHRS, CDR2 YFSETQ. This CDR3 has 14 residues. The CDR3 DNA follows: TGCGCCAGCAGCTTATCGGGGCCCGGGGAAAAACTGTTTTTT. Translation gives CASSLSGPGEKLFF.